This T cell receptor beta chain was documented in a study of Ad26.COV2.S vaccination and SARS-CoV-2 variants. Study-level information: Donor got 5x10^10 or 1x10^11 viral particles of Ad26.COV2.S. The study, taken as a whole, reports: It was reported that spike-specific CD8+ and CD4+ T cell responses were substantially broad after vaccination.

Germline V gene sequence: CDR1 KGHDR, CDR2 SFDVKD. Trimming took 4 bases from V and 2 from J, leaving 13 bases between them. The CDR3 totals 15 residues. As to treatment: around 19 received Ad26.COV2.S at low or high dose, single or two shots; a few received placebo; per-sample allocation not given. Sampling happened 63 days after the first vaccine or placebo injection. Adults aged 18-55 years in Boston included the donor. SARS-CoV-2 spike from the Wuhan strain was encoded by the vaccine, an Ad26 vector. Using immunoSEQ multiplex PCR, the repertoire was profiled, and TCRdb retains in-frame clones only, with some absent. Of 380,000 or so clones listed, around 89% are singletons. In the case of this clone: Its specificity is unknown.

The source is a person between 18 and 65 years old who received the Ad26.COV2.S COVID-19 vaccine or a placebo. The sequences come from peripheral blood, collected in a trial of Ad26.COV2.S vaccine versus placebo. V gene TRBV24-1 combines with J gene TRBJ2-5; D possibly corresponds to TRBD2 (6 bases). CDR3 coding DNA: TGTGCCACCAGTGACACCCGGGAGCAACAAGAGACCCAGTACTTC. It codes for CATSDTREQQETQYF.